A selection of T cell receptor beta chains follows, all from one sample in a study of CD8+ T cells in alopecia areata. TCRdb's copy holds only in-frame clones and misses some; the assay was immunoSEQ multiplex PCR. The sample contains some 210,000 clones, more than 45% of which appear only once. Source: CD4+ T cells sorted from blood, taken at week 0. All receptors come from a human donor with alopecia areata. Both conserved end residues are part of each CDR3. Fields, in order: V gene, J gene, D gene, clone size, CDR3 protein, CDR3 DNA. The D gene is left open where the match is weak. Only some rows state a clone size, as once, few, many or a class for expanded clones.

TRBV5-6	TRBJ2-3	TRBD1	once	CASSLGDRVVDTQYF	TGTGCCAGCAGCTTGGGGGACAGGGTAGTAGATACGCAGTATTTT
TRBV5-1	TRBJ2-1	TRBD2	-	CASSLATSGRGHEQFF	TGCGCCAGCAGCTTGGCGACTAGCGGGAGAGGGCATGAGCAGTTCTTC
TRBV7-9	TRBJ1-6	TRBD1	few	CASSLDGTGTSPLHF	TGTGCCAGCAGCTTAGACGGGACAGGGACCTCACCCCTCCACTTT
TRBV6-1	TRBJ2-1	TRBD2	-	CASSGGRGPRNEQFF	TGTGCCAGCAGTGGGGGGAGGGGACCCCGCAATGAGCAGTTCTTC
TRBV4-2	TRBJ2-6	-	-	CASSQDVTPSGANVLTF	TGTGCCAGCAGCCAAGATGTGACGCCCTCTGGGGCCAACGTCCTGACTTTC
TRBV25-1	TRBJ1-2	TRBD1	-	CASGQTGLYGYTF	TGTGCCAGCGGACAGACAGGGCTATATGGCTACACCTTC
TRBV7-9	TRBJ1-6	-	-	CASSLPPGSGSPLHF	TGTGCCAGCAGCTTACCTCCGGGGTCGGGCTCACCCCTCCACTTT
TRBV6-5	TRBJ2-1	-	-	CASSLYNEQFF	TGTGCCAGCAGTCTCTACAATGAGCAGTTCTTC
TRBV2	TRBJ1-2	-	-	CASSAVVTAYYGYTF	TGTGCCAGCAGTGCAGTTGTGACAGCCTACTATGGCTACACCTTC
TRBV2	TRBJ2-3	TRBD2	-	CASSLLAGRASTDTQYF	TGTGCCAGCAGTTTACTAGCGGGACGGGCTAGCACAGATACGCAGTATTTT
TRBV7-9	TRBJ2-2	-	-	CASETDRTGELFF	TGTGCCAGCGAGACAGATCGCACCGGGGAGCTGTTTTTT
TRBV30	TRBJ2-7	-	-	CAWSAWFSSYEQYF	TGTGCCTGGAGTGCTTGGTTTAGCTCCTACGAGCAGTACTTC
TRBV5-4	TRBJ1-6	-	-	CASSFDNSPLHF	TGTGCCAGCAGCTTCGACAATTCACCCCTCCACTTT
TRBV7-3	TRBJ2-6	-	-	CASSRPGAGANVLTF	TGTGCCAGCAGCCGGCCAGGGGCTGGGGCCAACGTCCTGACTTTC
TRBV30	TRBJ1-2	TRBD1	-	CAWEKTGGINGYTF	TGTGCCTGGGAAAAGACAGGGGGCATAAATGGCTACACCTTC
TRBV10-2	TRBJ1-1	-	-	CASMFQGNTEAFF	TGCGCCAGCATGTTCCAGGGGAACACTGAAGCTTTCTTT
TRBV30	TRBJ2-7	-	-	CAWSVDSSSYEQYF	TGTGCCTGGAGTGTGGACAGCAGCTCCTACGAGCAGTACTTC
TRBV30	TRBJ1-3	-	-	CAWRGSGNTIYF	TGTGCCTGGAGGGGCTCTGGAAACACCATATATTTT
TRBV19	TRBJ2-2	-	few	CASSGEPNTGELFF	TGTGCCAGTAGTGGAGAACCGAACACCGGGGAGCTGTTTTTT
TRBV30	TRBJ2-3	-	-	CAWSAGTGITDTQYF	TGTGCCTGGAGTGCCGGGACTGGAATAACAGATACGCAGTATTTT
TRBV21-1	TRBJ1-3	-	few	CASTEGKPSGNTIYF	TGTGCCAGCACCGAAGGGAAGCCATCTGGAAACACCATATATTTT
TRBV6-6	TRBJ2-7	TRBD1	many	CASSLGQGRAYEQYF	TGTGCCAGCAGTCTCGGACAGGGGAGGGCCTACGAGCAGTACTTC
TRBV15	TRBJ1-3	-	-	CASRTDLSGNTIYF	TGTGCCAGTAGGACAGACCTCTCTGGAAACACCATATATTTT
TRBV9	TRBJ2-7	-	-	CASSVGLAPEQYF	TGTGCCAGCAGCGTAGGATTGGCTCCGGAGCAGTACTTC
TRBV4-1	TRBJ2-1	TRBD2	-	CASSQDSGRGSHEQFF	TGCGCCAGCAGCCAAGACTCCGGGAGGGGTAGCCATGAGCAGTTCTTC
TRBV9	TRBJ1-3	-	few	CASSVRVESGNTIYF	TGTGCCAGCAGCGTCAGGGTTGAGTCTGGAAACACCATATATTTT
TRBV4-1	TRBJ1-1	-	few	CASSQPTRNTEAFF	TGCGCCAGCAGCCAACCGACGAGGAACACTGAAGCTTTCTTT
TRBV4-1	TRBJ1-1	-	few	CASSQGRGMNTEAFF	TGCGCCAGCAGCCAAGGGAGGGGGATGAACACTGAAGCTTTCTTT
TRBV5-6	TRBJ2-7	-	-	CASSLPGYEQYF	TGTGCCAGCAGCTTGCCGGGCTACGAGCAGTACTTC
TRBV6-5	TRBJ1-1	-	-	CASSRQQGIPEAFF	TGTGCCAGCAGTCGCCAACAGGGTATCCCTGAAGCTTTCTTT
TRBV6-5	TRBJ2-7	-	once	CASSYSNRGGYEQYF	TGTGCCAGCAGTTACTCGAATAGGGGTGGCTACGAGCAGTACTTC
TRBV29-1	TRBJ2-1	TRBD2	-	CSVEDRRGRYNEQFF	TGCAGCGTTGAAGATCGGCGCGGGAGGTACAATGAGCAGTTCTTC
TRBV5-1	TRBJ1-2	-	-	CASSLSQTDGYTF	TGCGCCAGCAGCTTATCACAGACCGATGGCTACACCTTC
TRBV6-6	TRBJ2-7	TRBD2	many	CASTPEVAGPYEQYF	TGTGCCAGCACCCCGGAGGTAGCGGGACCTTACGAGCAGTACTTC
TRBV2	TRBJ2-5	-	once	CASSEVRGSYF	TGTGCCAGCAGTGAAGTTCGAGGCTCGTACTTC
TRBV11-2	TRBJ1-2	-	-	CASSQGRF	TGTGCCAGCAGCCAAGGACGGTTC
TRBV6-5	TRBJ1-5	-	-	CASSYFGDQPQHF	TGTGCCAGCAGTTACTTTGGGGATCAGCCCCAGCATTTT
TRBV2	TRBJ1-5	-	-	CASSVGQSNQPQHF	TGTGCCAGCAGTGTTGGGCAAAGCAATCAGCCCCAGCATTTT
TRBV30	TRBJ1-5	-	few	CAWARGGQPQHF	TGTGCCTGGGCCAGGGGAGGGCAGCCCCAGCATTTT